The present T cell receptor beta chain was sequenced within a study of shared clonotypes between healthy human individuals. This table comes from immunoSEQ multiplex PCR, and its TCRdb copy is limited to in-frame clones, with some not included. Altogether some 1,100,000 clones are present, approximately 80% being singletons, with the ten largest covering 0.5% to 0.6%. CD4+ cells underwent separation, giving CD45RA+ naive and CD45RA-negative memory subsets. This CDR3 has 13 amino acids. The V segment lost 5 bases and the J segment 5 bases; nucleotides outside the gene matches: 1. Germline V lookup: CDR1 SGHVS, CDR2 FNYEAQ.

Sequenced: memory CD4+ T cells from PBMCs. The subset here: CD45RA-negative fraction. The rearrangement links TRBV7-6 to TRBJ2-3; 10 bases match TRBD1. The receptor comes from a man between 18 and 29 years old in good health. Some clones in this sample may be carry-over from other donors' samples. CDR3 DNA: TGTGCCAGCAGCCGGGACAGGGGAGATACGCAGTATTTT. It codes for CASSRDRGDTQYF. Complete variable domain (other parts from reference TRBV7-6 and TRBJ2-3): GAGVSQSPRYKVTKRGQDVALRCDPISGHVSLYWYRQALGQGPEFLTYFNYEAQQDKSGLPNDRFSAERPEGSISTLTIQRTEQRDSAMYRCASSRDRGDTQYFGPGTRLTVL.